The 18 T cell receptor beta chains reported below all come from one sample, sequenced in a study of cytomegalovirus exposure and HLA in healthy donors. It was with 60 Vbeta and 13 Jbeta primers that the PCR ran. The method was immunoSEQ multiplex PCR; TCRdb's version includes in-frame clones alone and lacks a portion of them. Of around 100,000 clones in the sample, approximately 80% were seen once. The sequenced sample was PBMCs. Source of these receptors: a young man in good health and CMV-seropositive.

The chain recombines TRBV5-4 with TRBJ2-2; 7 nucleotides line up with TRBD1. V was clipped by 3 bases and J by 7 bases; unmatched bases: 3. The CDR3 covers 13 residues. Per the germline V gene, CDR1 is SGHNT and CDR2 is YYREEE (reference sequence). The chain's CDR3 is CASSSTGDGELFF. Written as DNA, the CDR3 is TGTGCCAGCAGCTCCACAGGGGACGGGGAGCTGTTTTTT.

This chain connects TRBV7-3 to TRBJ2-6; 8 nucleotides align to TRBD1. Unmatched junction bases numbered 8, after V lost 2 bases and J lost 2 bases. This CDR3 has 18 amino acids. In germline, CDR1 is SGHTA, CDR2 FQGTGA. This chain's CDR3 is CASSLVPGGAPGANVLTF. CDR3 DNA sequence: TGTGCCAGCAGCTTAGTTCCAGGGGGCGCTCCTGGGGCCAACGTCCTGACTTTC.

CDR3: CASTFKPGQGFSYNSPLHF. CDR3 sequence (DNA): TGTGCCAGCACCTTCAAACCGGGACAGGGGTTCTCCTATAATTCACCCCTCCACTTT. J is TRBJ1-6 and V is TRBV2; 10 nucleotides agree with TRBD1. This CDR3 region has 19 residues. After removal of 7 bases from V and 0 bases from J, the junction contained 12 bases not matched to a gene. Germline V gene lookup returns CDR1 SNHLY and CDR2 FYNNEI.

This clone was detected a few times. The V gene is TRBV7-6, the J gene TRBJ2-7; perhaps TRBD2 as D (6 bases). This CDR3 has 16 amino acids. Germline loops: CDR1 SGHVS, CDR2 FNYEAQ. The V end lost 4 bases, the J end lost 3 bases, and 19 bases lay between the germline ends. The CDR3 is CASSWSTRSRLYEQYV. CDR3 bases: TGTGCCAGCAGCTGGTCGACTAGAAGCCGGCTCTACGAGCAGTACGTC.

This clone has just a few counts. The V gene is TRBV4-1, the J gene TRBJ1-1; 10 bases fit TRBD1. V dropped 3 bases and J dropped 2; count of bases not matched to a gene: 9. CDR1 is MGHRA, CDR2 YSYEKL, per germline. The CDR3 consists of 17 residues. The CDR3 here is CASSQWGTGELNTEAFF. CDR3 nucleotides: TGCGCCAGCAGCCAGTGGGGGACAGGGGAGCTAAACACTGAAGCTTTCTTT.

The rearrangement uses TRBV12-5 and TRBJ2-2; D is perhaps TRBD2 (6 bases). V was clipped by 7 bases and J by 1 base, with 13 bases between them. CDR3 size: 15 residues. Germline V gene sequence: CDR1 LGHNT, CDR2 FRNRAP. The CDR3 bases are TGTGCTAGTGTCCCAGTAGCGGAGAACACCGGGGAGCTGTTTTTT. Its protein product is CASVPVAENTGELFF. The variable domain in full, completed from reference TRBV12-5 and TRBJ2-2, reads DARVTQTPRHKVTEMGQEVTMRCQPILGHNTVFWYRQTMMQGLELLAYFRNRAPLDDSGMPKDRFSAEMPDATLATLKIQPSEPRDSAVYFCASVPVAENTGELFFGEGSRLTVL.

V usage is TRBV19 and J usage is TRBJ1-5, with 7 bases aligning to TRBD1. V trimming: 3 bases; J trimming: 7 bases; junction bases outside the gene matches: 6. This CDR3 region has 14 residues. Germline V gives CDR1 LNHDA, CDR2 SQIVND (reference sequence). The CDR3 nucleotides read TGTGCCAGTAGTATGACAGGGTCTAGACAGCCCCAGCATTTT. This sequence encodes CASSMTGSRQPQHF. Looking up the rest from reference TRBV19 and TRBJ1-5 gives the full variable domain: DGGITQSPKYLFRKEGQNVTLSCEQNLNHDAMYWYRQDPGQGLRLIYYSQIVNDFQKGDIAEGYSVSREKKESFPLTVTSAQKNPTAFYLCASSMTGSRQPQHFGDGTRLSIL.

This rearrangement joins TRBV7-9 to TRBJ2-7; D might be TRBD1 (6 bases). There are 14 residues in the CDR3. Germline CDR1 reads SEHNR; CDR2 reads FQNEAQ (reference sequence). Trimming shortened V by 1 base and J by 5 bases, and 12 bases separated the two germline ends. The CDR3 DNA sequence: TGTGCCAGCAGCTTAGTAGGGGGTCTGCACGAGCAGTACTTC. This sequence encodes CASSLVGGLHEQYF.

The chain carries TRBV5-1 and TRBJ1-4; D unclear. Trimming cost V 0 bases and J 4 bases, with 7 bases left between them. Germline CDR1 is SGHRS and CDR2 is YFSETQ. The CDR3 runs 14 residues. This CDR3 is CASSLDTVNEKLFF. In nucleotides, the CDR3 is TGCGCCAGCAGCTTGGATACGGTTAATGAAAAACTGTTTTTT.

V usage is TRBV5-6 and J usage is TRBJ1-2, with D possibly matching TRBD1 (5 bases). Deletions cut 2 bases from V and 8 bases from J, with 13 bases between. CDR1 is SGHDT, CDR2 YYEEEE, per germline. The CDR3 extends over 13 amino acids. The CDR3 sequence is CASSFGTGGGYTF. CDR3 bases: TGTGCCAGCAGCTTCGGGACGGGAGGGGGCTACACCTTC.

The CDR3 region is CSVAAGSSGANVLTF. In DNA form, the CDR3 reads TGCAGCGTTGCAGCGGGAAGCTCTGGGGCCAACGTCCTGACTTTC. The chain uses TRBV29-1 and TRBJ2-6; 7 bases line up with TRBD2. The ends lost 4 bases at V and 0 bases at J; junction bases unmatched: 3. Germline V gene sequence: CDR1 SQVTM, CDR2 ANQGSEA. The CDR3 spans 15 residues.

V is TRBV28 and J is TRBJ1-1, with no clear D. The CDR3 consists of 16 residues. Trimming cost V 3 bases and J 0 bases, with 14 bases left between them. The germline CDR1 and CDR2 sequences are MDHEN and SYDVKM. CDR3 sequence (DNA): TGTGCCAGCAGTTTTTTGCAGGTAGTCATGAACACTGAAGCTTTCTTT. This codes for CASSFLQVVMNTEAFF.

This sequence joins TRBV29-1 and TRBJ2-1, with D possibly being TRBD2 (5 bases). V lost 6 bases to trimming and J lost 0 bases, with 15 bases between them. Germline V gene data show CDR1 as SQVTM and CDR2 as ANQGSEA. CDR3 size: 15 residues. The CDR3 DNA is TGCAGCGTAGCGACGGGGAGCCGCTCCTACAATGAGCAGTTCTTC. This codes for CSVATGSRSYNEQFF.

V is TRBV6-5 and J is TRBJ1-1, with unresolved D. Germline values: CDR1 MNHEY, CDR2 SVGAGI. V was cut by 4 bases and J by 1 base, with 13 bases left in between. The length of the CDR3 is 15 residues. As DNA, the CDR3 is TGTGCCAGCAGTTCCACCCAGTGGAGGAACACTGAAGCTTTCTTT. Translated, it gives CASSSTQWRNTEAFF.

The chain joins TRBV2 to TRBJ1-6, with 10 positions matching TRBD1. Germline lookup yields CDR1 SNHLY and CDR2 FYNNEI. The length of the CDR3 is 14 residues. V lost 6 bases to trimming and J lost 11 bases; unmatched junction nucleotides: 7. For the CDR3, the DNA is TGTGCCAGCAGGGACCGGGACAGGGGCCCACCCCTCCACTTT. Translation gives CASRDRDRGPPLHF.

The chain recombines TRBV11-2 with TRBJ1-6, with unresolved D. The CDR3 is 15 residues long. From germline, CDR1 is SGHAT and CDR2 FQNNGV. Trimming left V 0 bases short and J 5 bases short, with 8 bases between. DNA for the CDR3: TGTGCCAGCAGCTTAGAACTACTAAATAATTCACCCCTCCACTTT. Translation: CASSLELLNNSPLHF.

In this sample, this clone turned up a few times. V usage is TRBV5-1 and J usage is TRBJ2-2, with D maybe TRBD2 (6 bases). CDR1 and CDR2 from the germline V gene are SGHRS and YFSETQ. The germline V and J ends were trimmed by 6 bases and 5 bases, with 14 bases remaining between them. This CDR3 has 14 residues. CDR3 sequence reads: CASKSVGGTGELFF. CDR3 bases: TGCGCCAGCAAGTCTGTGGGAGGAACCGGGGAGCTGTTTTTT.

Remarks on this clone: One end of the junction is discordant with germline, which a read error may explain. The V call is TRBV6-4, the J call TRBJ1-5, with D unclear. The CDR3 is made up of 13 amino acids. From germline, CDR1 is MRHNA and CDR2 SNTAGT. CDR3 residues: CASSTTRGQPQHF. CDR3 nucleotide sequence: TGTGCCAGCAGTACTACTCGGGGTCAGCCCCAACATTTT.